This T cell receptor (beta chain) appears in the sequencing data of a study of blood T cell repertoires in COVID-19. Clones were sequenced by immunoSEQ multiplex PCR, and TCRdb holds only the in-frame ones, with some missing. This sample has about 73,000 clones, with 83% found just once. This CDR3 has 14 residues. The ends lost 6 bases at V and 10 bases at J; junction bases unmatched: 7. CDR1 is SGHAT and CDR2 is FQDESV in the germline V gene (reference sequence). Sample: peripheral blood. The sequence was obtained from a woman in her fifties or sixties with acute or convalescent COVID-19. The chain joins TRBV11-1 to TRBJ1-6, with 9 bases lining up with TRBD1. The chain's CDR3 is CASSAGTGSSPLHF. The CDR3 DNA follows: TGTGCCAGCAGTGCCGGGACAGGGTCCTCACCCCTCCACTTT.